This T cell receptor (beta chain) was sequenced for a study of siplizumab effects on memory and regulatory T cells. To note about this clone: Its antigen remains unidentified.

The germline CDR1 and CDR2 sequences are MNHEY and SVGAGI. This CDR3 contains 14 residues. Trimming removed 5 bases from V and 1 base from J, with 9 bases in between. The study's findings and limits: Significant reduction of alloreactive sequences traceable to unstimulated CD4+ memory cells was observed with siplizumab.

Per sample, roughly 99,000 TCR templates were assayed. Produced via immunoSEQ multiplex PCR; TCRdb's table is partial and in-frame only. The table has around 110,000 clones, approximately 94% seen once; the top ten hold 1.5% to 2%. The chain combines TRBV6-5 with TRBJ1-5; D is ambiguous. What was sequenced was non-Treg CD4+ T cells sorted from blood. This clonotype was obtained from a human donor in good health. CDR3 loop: CASSPYVSNQPQHF. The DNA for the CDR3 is TGTGCCAGCAGTCCCTATGTGAGCAATCAGCCCCAGCATTTT.